This T cell receptor (beta chain) emerged from a study of shared clonotypes between healthy human individuals (TCRdb year 2020). Regarding the research as a whole: The cohort comprised two women and a few men aged 18 to 49 years. For each donor, CD4 naive and CD4 memory were each given three plates, CD8 naive was given two plates, and CD8 memory was given one plate. The study deeply sequenced blood TCR repertoires of five healthy adults to estimate repertoire size and the extent of clonotype sharing between individuals. To increase sequencing depth and limit assay-specific biases, TCR repertoire library preparation and sequencing were carried out by different laboratories using diverse techniques. Leukapheresis yielded between about 0.94 and 8.9 billion PBMCs per donor. Findings and caveats that apply to the study as a whole: The small number of donors limited the genetic and exposure-history diversity represented. Sampling was restricted to blood, and TCR repertoires in tissue are likely to differ from TCR repertoires in blood. Rarefaction of sorted-subset datasets indicated incomplete sequencing despite the large sequencing depth. Estimated clonotype richness was generally larger for naive than for memory subsets. When a few donors were compared, the shared fraction of clonotypes was 5% to 6.5% for naive CD4, 3.5% to 4% for naive CD8, 2.3% for memory CD4, and 0.3% to 0.5% for memory CD8. Compared with non-shared clonotypes, clonotypes shared by all four sorted-subset donors had higher generation probabilities. Based on pairwise subsampling, the degree of clonotype sharing among donors was expected to be affected by sequencing depth.

This clone was counted only a few times. Which antigen it targets is not known. No base quality information exists; no much larger clone differs at one position. Using the deep immunoSEQ assay, multiplex PCR amplified TCR CDR3 regions from genomic DNA. Genomic DNA extracted from each cell subset was distributed evenly over all wells of several immunoSEQ 96-well plates, and each plate served as one replicate. Each replicate PCR for sorted subsets received about 0.2 ug genomic DNA, equal to about 30,000 T cell genomes. Purified libraries were measured with a Qubit 3.0 fluorometer, size-checked on a Bioanalyzer 2100, and measured again with the KAPA Library Quantification kit. Each immunoSEQ 96-well plate was sequenced on its own single-read 150-cycle Illumina NextSeq 550 flow cell. The authors' analysis ran thus. Because the immunoSEQ output held only junctional sequences and lacked quality scores, the filtering could not match the filtering applied to full-length reads. To assign V/J genes and CDR3, sequences were annotated using PyIR, a Python wrapper for IgBLAST v1.9, with IMGT germline references. Reads were removed for weak V/J assignments (E-value above 1e-6), missing CDR3, stop codons, out-of-frame junctions, or ambiguous translated residues. V3J clonotypes were defined as sequences sharing an identical inferred V gene, J gene, and CDR3 amino acid sequence. The percentage overlap between two repertoires was calculated by dividing the number of shared unique clonotypes by the size of the smaller repertoire. Repertoire richness was assessed with RTK rarefaction, the Chao1 estimator, and Recon v2.1 estimates of unobserved clonotypes. Generation probabilities were computed with OLGA for all TCRbeta clonotypes obtained by the gDNA method from a handful of donors. As stored in TCRdb, this immuneACCESS dataset retains in-frame rearrangements with V and J assigned. A fraction of the clones does not appear; measured against another copy, unresolved V genes explain less than half of the discrepancy, and the remainder lacks a known reason. V, J and clone size are taken as reported in that table, and D and trimming were inferred from the DNA itself. The sample profile shows 600,000 to 750,000 clones; roughly 72% of them were found once. About 1.7% of the sample belongs to the ten largest clones.

Donors were healthy HIV-negative adults with no recently reported acute infections or vaccinations. Only Caucasian adults living in Nashville, Tennessee, USA were represented among the donors. CD4+ T cells were enriched by magnetic negative selection, after which naive cells were positively selected on CD45RA and the negative fraction was taken as the memory subset. Blood was collected by leukapheresis, and PBMCs were isolated by Ficoll-Histopaque density gradient centrifugation and then cryopreserved in liquid nitrogen vapor phase. Analytical flow cytometry was used to check the purity and quantity of every magnetically sorted T cell population. Each sorted fraction had its genomic DNA isolated and then quantified by UV absorbance on a Nanodrop 2000c. The germline V gene sets CDR1 to SGHNT and CDR2 to YENEEA. After removal of 5 bases from V and 9 bases from J, the junction retains 6 bases not matched to a gene. The cysteine opens and the phenylalanine closes a CDR3 of 15 amino acids. The retained sequence is limited to the CDR3, 45 bases, with the frame set at the first base.

This receptor was obtained from a woman in her twenties or thirties in good health. The chain is assembled from TRBV11-3 and TRBJ2-1; 14 central bases correspond to TRBD2. The source material was memory CD4+ T cells sorted from blood. The cell subset or site tag for this specimen amounts to: CD45RA-negative fraction. The CDR3 reads as follows: CASSPTGTSGGEQFF. The DNA reads TGTGCCAGCAGCCCTACAGGGACTAGCGGGGGTGAGCAGTTCTTC.